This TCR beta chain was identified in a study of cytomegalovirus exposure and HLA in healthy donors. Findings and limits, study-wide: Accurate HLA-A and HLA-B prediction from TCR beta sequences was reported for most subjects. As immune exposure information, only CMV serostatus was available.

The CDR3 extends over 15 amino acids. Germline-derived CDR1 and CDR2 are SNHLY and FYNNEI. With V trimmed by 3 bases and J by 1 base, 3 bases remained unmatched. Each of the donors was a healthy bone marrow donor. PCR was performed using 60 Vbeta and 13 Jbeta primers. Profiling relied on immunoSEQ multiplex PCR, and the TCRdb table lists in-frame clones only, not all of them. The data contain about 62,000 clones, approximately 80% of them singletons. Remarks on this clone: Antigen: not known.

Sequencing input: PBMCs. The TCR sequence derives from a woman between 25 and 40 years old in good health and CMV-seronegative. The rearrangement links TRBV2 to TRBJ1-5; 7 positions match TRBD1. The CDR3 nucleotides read TGTGCCAGCAGTGATGGGGGACAGAGCAATCAGCCCCAGCATTTT. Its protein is CASSDGGQSNQPQHF.